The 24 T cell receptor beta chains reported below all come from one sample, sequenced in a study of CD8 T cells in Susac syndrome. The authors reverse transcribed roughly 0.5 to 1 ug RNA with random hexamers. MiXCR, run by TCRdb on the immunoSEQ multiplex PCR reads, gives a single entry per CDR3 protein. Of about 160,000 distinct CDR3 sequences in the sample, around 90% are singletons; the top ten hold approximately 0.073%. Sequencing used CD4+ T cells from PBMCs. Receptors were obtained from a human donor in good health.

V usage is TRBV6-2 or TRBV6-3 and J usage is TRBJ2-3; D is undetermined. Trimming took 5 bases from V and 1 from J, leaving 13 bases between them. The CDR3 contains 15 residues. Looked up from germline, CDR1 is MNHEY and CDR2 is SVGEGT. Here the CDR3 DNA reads TGTGCCAGCAGTCCGGATTTGACTCGCACAGATACGCAGTATTTT. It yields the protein CASSPDLTRTDTQYF.

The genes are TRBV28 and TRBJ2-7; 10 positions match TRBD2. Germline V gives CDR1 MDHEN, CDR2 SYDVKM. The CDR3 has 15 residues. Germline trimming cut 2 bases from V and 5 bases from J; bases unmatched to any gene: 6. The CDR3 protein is CASSLTSGKTHEQYF. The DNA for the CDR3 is TGTGCCAGCAGTTTAACTAGCGGGAAGACCCACGAGCAGTACTTC.

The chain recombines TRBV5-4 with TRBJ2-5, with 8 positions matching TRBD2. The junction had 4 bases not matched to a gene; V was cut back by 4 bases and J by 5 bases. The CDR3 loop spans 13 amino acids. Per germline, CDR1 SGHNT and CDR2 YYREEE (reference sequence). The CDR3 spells CASSREGRETQYF. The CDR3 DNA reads TGTGCCAGCAGCCGGGAGGGCCGGGAGACCCAGTACTTC.

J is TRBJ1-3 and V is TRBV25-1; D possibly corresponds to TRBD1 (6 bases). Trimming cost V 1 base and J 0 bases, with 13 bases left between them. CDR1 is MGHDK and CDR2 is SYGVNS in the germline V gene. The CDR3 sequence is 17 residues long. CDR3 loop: CASSELPGGYSGNTIYF. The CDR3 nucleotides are TGTGCCAGCAGTGAATTGCCGGGGGGCTACTCTGGAAACACCATATATTTT. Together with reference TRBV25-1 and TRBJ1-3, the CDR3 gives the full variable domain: EADIYQTPRYLVIGTGKKITLECSQTMGHDKMYWYQQDPGMELHLIHYSYGVNSTEKGDLSSESTVSRIRTEHFPLTLESARPSHTSQYLCASSELPGGYSGNTIYFGEGSWLTVV.

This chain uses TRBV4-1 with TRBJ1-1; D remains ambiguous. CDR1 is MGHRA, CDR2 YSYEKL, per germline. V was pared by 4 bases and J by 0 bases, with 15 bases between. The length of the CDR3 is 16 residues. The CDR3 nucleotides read TGCGCCAGCAGCCCCACGGCAGGTGTGGTGAACACTGAAGCTTTCTTT. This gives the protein CASSPTAGVVNTEAFF.

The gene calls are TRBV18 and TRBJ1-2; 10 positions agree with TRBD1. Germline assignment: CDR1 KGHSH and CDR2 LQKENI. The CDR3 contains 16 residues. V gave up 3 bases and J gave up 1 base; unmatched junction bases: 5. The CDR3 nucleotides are TGTGCCAGCTCACCCGGGACAGGGGCTTTTAACTATGGCTACACCTTC. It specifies CASSPGTGAFNYGYTF.

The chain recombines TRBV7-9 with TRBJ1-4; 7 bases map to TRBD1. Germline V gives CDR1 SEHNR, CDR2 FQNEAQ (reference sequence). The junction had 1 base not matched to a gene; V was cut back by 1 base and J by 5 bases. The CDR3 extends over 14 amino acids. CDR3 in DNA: TGTGCCAGCAGCTTAGGAGGGGGCAATGAAAAACTGTTTTTT. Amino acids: CASSLGGGNEKLFF. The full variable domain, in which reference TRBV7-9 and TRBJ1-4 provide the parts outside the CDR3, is DTGVSQNPRHKITKRGQNVTFRCDPISEHNRLYWYRQTLGQGPEFLTYFQNEAQLEKSRLLSDRFSAERPKGSFSTLEIQRTEQGDSAMYLCASSLGGGNEKLFFGSGTQLSVL.

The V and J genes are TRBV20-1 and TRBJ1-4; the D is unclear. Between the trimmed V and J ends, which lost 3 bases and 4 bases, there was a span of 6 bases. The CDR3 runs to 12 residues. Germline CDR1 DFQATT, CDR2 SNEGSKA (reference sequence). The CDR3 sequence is CSARNFNEKLFF. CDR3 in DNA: TGCAGTGCTAGGAATTTTAATGAAAAACTGTTTTTT.

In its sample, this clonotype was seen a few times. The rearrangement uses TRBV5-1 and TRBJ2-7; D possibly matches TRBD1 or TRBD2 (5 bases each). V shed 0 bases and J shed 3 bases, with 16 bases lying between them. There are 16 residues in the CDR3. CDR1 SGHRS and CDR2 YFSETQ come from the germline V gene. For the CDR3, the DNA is TGCGCCAGCAGCTTGGATTCCGGGGCCCTAAGCTACGAGCAGTACTTC. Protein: CASSLDSGALSYEQYF.

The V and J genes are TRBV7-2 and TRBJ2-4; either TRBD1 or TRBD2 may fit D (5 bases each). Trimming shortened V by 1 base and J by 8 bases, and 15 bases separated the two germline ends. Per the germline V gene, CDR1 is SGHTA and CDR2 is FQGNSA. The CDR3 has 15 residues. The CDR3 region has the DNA TGTGCCAGCAGCTTAGTTTTCGGGGCGCAGGACATTCAGTACTTC. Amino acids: CASSLVFGAQDIQYF.

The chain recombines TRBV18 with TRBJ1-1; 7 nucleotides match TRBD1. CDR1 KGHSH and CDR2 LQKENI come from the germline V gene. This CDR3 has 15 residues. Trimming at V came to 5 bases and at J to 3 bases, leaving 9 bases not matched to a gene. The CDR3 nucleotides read TGTGCCAGCTCATCTAGACAGGGACGAGACACTGAAGCTTTCTTT. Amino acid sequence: CASSSRQGRDTEAFF.

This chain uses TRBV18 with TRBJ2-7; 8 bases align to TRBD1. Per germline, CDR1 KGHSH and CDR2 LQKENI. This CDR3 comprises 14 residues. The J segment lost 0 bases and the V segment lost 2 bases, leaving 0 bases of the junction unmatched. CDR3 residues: CASSPTGGSYEQYF. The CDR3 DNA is TGTGCCAGCTCACCAACAGGGGGCTCCTACGAGCAGTACTTC. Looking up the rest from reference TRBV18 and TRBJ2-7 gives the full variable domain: NAGVMQNPRHLVRRRGQEARLRCSPMKGHSHVYWYRQLPEEGLKFMVYLQKENIIDESGMPKERFSAEFPKEGPSILRIQQVVRGDSAAYFCASSPTGGSYEQYFGPGTRLTVT.

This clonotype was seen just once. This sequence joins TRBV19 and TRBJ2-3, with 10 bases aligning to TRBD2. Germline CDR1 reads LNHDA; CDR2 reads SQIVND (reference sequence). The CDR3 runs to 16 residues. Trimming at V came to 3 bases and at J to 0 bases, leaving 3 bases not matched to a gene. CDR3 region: CASSIGTSASTDTQYF. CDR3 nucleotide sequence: TGTGCCAGTAGTATCGGGACTAGCGCTAGCACAGATACGCAGTATTTT.

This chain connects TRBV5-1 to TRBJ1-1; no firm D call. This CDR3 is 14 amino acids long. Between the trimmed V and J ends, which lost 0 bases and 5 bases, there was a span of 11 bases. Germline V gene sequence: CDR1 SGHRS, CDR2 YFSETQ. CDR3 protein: CASSLGSPGTEAFF. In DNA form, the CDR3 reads TGCGCCAGCAGCTTGGGTTCTCCGGGGACTGAAGCTTTCTTT.

CDR3 sequence: CSARLAARGTDTQYF. Here the CDR3 DNA reads TGCAGTGCTCGATTAGCGGCCCGAGGCACAGATACGCAGTATTTT. The rearrangement joins TRBV20-1 to TRBJ2-3; the D gene is possibly TRBD2 (6 bases). Germline assignment: CDR1 DFQATT and CDR2 SNEGSKA (reference sequence). The V gene lost 5 bases and the J gene lost 1 base, with 16 bases spanning the gap. The CDR3 has 15 residues.

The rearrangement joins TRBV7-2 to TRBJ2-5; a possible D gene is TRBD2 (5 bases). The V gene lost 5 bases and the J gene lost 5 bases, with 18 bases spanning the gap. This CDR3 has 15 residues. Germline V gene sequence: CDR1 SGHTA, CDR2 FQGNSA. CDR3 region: CASSLLGGRLETQYF. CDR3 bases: TGTGCCAGCAGCCTACTTGGCGGGCGGTTGGAGACCCAGTACTTC.

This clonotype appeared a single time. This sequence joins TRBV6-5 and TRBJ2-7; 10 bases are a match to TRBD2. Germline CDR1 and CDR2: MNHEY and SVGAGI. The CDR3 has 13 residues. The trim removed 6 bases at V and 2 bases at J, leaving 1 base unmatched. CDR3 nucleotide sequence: TGTGCCAGCAGACTAGCGGGGACCTACGAGCAGTACTTC. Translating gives CASRLAGTYEQYF.

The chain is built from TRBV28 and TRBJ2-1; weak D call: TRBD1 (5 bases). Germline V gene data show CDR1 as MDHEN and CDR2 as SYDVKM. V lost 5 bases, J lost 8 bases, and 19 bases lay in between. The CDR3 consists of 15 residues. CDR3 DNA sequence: TGTGCCAGCAGTCCCAGGGTGGACAAAAGCCATGAGCAGTTCTTC. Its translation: CASSPRVDKSHEQFF.

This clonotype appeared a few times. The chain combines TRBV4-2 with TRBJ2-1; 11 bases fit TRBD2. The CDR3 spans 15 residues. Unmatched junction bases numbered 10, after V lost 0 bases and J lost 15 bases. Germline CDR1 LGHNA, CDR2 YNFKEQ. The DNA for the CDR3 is TGTGCCAGCAGCCAAGATTTAGCGGGAGGGCCACTGCCGTTCTTC. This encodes CASSQDLAGGPLPFF.

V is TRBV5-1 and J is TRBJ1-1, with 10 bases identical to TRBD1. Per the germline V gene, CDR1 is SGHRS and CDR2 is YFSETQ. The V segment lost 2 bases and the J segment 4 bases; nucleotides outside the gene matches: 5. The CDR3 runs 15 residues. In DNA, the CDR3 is TGCGCCAGCAGCTTCCGGACAGGGGGGAGCACTGAAGCTTTCTTT. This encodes CASSFRTGGSTEAFF.

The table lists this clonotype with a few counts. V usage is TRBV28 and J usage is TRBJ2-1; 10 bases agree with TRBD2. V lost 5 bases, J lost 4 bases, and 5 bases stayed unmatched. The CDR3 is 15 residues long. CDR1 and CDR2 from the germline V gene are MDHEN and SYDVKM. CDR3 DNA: TGTGCCAGCAGTCTGACTAGCGGGCTTTACAATGAGCAGTTCTTC. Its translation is CASSLTSGLYNEQFF. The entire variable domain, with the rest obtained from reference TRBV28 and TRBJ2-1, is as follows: DVKVTQSSRYLVKRTGEKVFLECVQDMDHENMFWYRQDPGLGLRLIYFSYDVKMKEKGDIPEGYSVSREKKERFSLILESASTNQTSMYLCASSLTSGLYNEQFFGPGTRLTVL.

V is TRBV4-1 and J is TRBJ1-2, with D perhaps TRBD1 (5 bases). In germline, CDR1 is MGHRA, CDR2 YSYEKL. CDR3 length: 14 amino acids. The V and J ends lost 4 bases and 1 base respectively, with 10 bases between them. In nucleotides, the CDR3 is TGCGCCAGCAGCCCACCCAGGGTTAACTATGGCTACACCTTC. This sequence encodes CASSPPRVNYGYTF.

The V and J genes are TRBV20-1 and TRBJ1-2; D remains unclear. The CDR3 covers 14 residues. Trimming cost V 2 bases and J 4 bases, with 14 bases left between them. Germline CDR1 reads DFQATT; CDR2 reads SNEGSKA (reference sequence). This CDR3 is CSARRPRAFYGYTF. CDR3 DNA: TGCAGTGCTAGACGACCCCGGGCGTTCTATGGCTACACCTTC.

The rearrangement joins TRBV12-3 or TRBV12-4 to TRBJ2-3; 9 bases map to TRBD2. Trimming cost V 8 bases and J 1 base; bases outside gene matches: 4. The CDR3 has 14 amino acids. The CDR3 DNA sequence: TGTGCCAGCCCGAAGCGGGGGGGCACAGATACGCAGTATTTT. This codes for CASPKRGGTDTQYF.